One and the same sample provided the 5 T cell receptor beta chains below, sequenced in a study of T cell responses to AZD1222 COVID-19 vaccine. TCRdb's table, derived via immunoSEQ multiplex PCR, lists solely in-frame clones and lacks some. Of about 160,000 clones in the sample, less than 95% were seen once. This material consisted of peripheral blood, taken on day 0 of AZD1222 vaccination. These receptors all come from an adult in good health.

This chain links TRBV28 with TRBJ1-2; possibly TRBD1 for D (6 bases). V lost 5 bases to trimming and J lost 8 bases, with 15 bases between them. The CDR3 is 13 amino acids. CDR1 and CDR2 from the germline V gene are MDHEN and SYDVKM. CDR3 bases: TGTGCCAGCAGTATCGAGGGGGGCTGGGGCTACACCTTC. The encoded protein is CASSIEGGWGYTF.

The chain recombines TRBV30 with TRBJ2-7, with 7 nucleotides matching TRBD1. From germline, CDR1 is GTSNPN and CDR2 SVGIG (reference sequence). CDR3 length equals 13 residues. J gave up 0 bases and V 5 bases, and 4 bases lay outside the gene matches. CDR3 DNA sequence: TGTGCCTGGGGACAGGAGAGCTCCTACGAGCAGTACTTC. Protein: CAWGQESSYEQYF.

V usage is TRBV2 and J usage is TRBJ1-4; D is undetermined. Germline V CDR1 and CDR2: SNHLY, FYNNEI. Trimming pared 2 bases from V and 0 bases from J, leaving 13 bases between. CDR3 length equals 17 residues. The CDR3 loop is CASSESFRPATNEKLFF. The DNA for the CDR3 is TGTGCCAGCAGTGAATCTTTCAGACCTGCAACTAATGAAAAACTGTTTTTT.

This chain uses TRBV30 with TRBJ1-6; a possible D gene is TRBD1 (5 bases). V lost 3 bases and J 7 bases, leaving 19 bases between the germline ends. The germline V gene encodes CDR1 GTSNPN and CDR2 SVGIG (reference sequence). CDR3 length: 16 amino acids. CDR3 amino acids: CAWRLLAGVSNSPLHF. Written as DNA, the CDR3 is TGTGCCTGGAGGTTGCTCGCGGGGGTGTCAAATTCACCCCTCCACTTT.

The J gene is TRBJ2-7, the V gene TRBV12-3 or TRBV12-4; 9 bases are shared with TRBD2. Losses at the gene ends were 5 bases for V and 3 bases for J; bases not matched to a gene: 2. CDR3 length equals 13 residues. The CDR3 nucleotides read TGTGCCAGCAGTAGCGGGAGGTTCTACGAGCAGTACTTC. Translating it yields CASSSGRFYEQYF.